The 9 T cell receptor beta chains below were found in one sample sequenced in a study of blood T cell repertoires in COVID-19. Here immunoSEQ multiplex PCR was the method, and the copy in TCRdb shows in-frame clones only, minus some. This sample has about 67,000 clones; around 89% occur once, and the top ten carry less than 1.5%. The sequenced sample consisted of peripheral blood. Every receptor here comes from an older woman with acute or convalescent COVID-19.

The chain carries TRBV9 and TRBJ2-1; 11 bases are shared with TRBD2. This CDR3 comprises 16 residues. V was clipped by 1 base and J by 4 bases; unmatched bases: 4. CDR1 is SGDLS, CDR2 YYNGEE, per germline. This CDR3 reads CASSVTGTSGYNEQFF. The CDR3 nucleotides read TGTGCCAGCAGCGTAACCGGGACTAGCGGTTACAATGAGCAGTTCTTC.

The CDR3 bases are TGTGCCAGCAGCTTAGTATTTAACTATGGCTACACCTTC. Encoded protein: CASSLVFNYGYTF. The V gene is TRBV7-2, the J gene TRBJ1-2; no clear D. The V end was cut by 1 base, the J end by 1 base, with 4 bases between. Germline V gene sequence: CDR1 SGHTA, CDR2 FQGNSA. The CDR3 is made up of 13 amino acids. The full variable domain, its missing parts supplied by reference TRBV7-2 and TRBJ1-2, is GAGVSQSPSNKVTEKGKDVELRCDPISGHTALYWYRQSLGQGLEFLIYFQGNSAPDKSGLPSDRFSAERTGGSVSTLTIQRTQQEDSAVYLCASSLVFNYGYTFGSGTRLTVV.

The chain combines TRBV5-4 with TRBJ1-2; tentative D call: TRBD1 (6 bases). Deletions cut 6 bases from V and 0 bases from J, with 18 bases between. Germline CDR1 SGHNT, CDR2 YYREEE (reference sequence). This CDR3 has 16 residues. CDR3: CASTGDRRITNYGYTF. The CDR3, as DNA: TGTGCCAGCACCGGTGACAGGAGGATAACTAACTATGGCTACACCTTC.

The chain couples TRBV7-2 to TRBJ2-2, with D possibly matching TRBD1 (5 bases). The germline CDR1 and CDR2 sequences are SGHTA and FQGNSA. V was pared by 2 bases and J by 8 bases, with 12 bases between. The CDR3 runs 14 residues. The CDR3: CASSLSGSLGELFF. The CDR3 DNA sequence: TGTGCCAGCAGCTTATCAGGGTCCTTGGGGGAGCTGTTTTTT.

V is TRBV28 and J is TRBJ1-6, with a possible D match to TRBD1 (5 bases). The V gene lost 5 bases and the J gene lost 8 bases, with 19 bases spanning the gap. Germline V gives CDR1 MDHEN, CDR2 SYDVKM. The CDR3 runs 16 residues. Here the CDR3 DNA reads TGTGCCAGCAGTCCGGGGGGGTGGACGGTCGATTCACCCCTCCACTTT. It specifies CASSPGGWTVDSPLHF.

In DNA form, the CDR3 reads TGTGCCAGCAGCCGGGATAATTCACCCCTCCACTTT. Encoded protein: CASSRDNSPLHF. The V call is TRBV9, the J call TRBJ1-6; D remains unclear. Germline V CDR1 and CDR2: SGDLS, YYNGEE. V gave up 4 bases and J gave up 5 bases, with 4 bases separating them. This CDR3 region has 12 residues.

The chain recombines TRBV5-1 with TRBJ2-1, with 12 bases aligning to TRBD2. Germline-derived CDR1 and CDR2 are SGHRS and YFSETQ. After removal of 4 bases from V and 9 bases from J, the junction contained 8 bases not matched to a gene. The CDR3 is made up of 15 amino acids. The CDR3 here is CASSPAASGRGEQFF. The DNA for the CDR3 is TGCGCCAGCAGCCCGGCGGCTAGCGGGAGGGGTGAGCAGTTCTTC. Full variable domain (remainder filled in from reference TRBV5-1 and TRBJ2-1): KAGVTQTPRYLIKTRGQQVTLSCSPISGHRSVSWYQQTPGQGLQFLFEYFSETQRNKGNFPGRFSGRQFSNSRSEMNVSTLELGDSALYLCASSPAASGRGEQFFGPGTRLTVL.

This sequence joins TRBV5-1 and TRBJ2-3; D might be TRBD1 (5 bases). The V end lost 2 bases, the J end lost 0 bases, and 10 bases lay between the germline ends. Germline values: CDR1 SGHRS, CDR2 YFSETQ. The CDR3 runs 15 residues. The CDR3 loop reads CASSFQGLSTDTQYF. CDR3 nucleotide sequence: TGCGCCAGCAGCTTCCAGGGCCTTAGCACAGATACGCAGTATTTT.

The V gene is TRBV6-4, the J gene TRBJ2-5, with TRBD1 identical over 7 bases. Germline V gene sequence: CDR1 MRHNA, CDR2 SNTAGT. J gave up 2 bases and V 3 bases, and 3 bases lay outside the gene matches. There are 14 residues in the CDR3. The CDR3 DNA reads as TGTGCCAGCAGTGATAACAGGGGACAAGAGACCCAGTACTTC. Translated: CASSDNRGQETQYF.